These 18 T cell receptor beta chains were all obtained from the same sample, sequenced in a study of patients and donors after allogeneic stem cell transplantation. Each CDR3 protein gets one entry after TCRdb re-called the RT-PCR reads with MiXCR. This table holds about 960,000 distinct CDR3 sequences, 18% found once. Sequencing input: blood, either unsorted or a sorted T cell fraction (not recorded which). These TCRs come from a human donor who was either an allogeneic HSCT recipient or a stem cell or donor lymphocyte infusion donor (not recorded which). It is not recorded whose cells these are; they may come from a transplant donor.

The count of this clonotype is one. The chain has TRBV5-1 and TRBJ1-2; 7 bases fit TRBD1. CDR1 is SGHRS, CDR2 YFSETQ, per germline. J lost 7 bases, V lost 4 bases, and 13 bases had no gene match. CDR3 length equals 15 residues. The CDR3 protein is CASSPNEGALGGYTF. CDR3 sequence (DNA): TGCGCCAGCAGCCCGAACGAGGGGGCTCTGGGTGGCTACACCTTC.

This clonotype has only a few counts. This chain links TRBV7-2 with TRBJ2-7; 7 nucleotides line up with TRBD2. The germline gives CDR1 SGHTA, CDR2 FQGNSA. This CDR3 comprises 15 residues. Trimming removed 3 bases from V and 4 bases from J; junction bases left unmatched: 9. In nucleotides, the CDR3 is TGTGCCAGCAGCTTTGAGGGCGGGGGATGGTACGAGCAGTACTTC. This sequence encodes CASSFEGGGWYEQYF. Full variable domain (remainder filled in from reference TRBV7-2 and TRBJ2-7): GAGVSQSPSNKVTEKGKDVELRCDPISGHTALYWYRQSLGQGLEFLIYFQGNSAPDKSGLPSDRFSAERTGGSVSTLTIQRTQQEDSAVYLCASSFEGGGWYEQYFGPGTRLTVT.

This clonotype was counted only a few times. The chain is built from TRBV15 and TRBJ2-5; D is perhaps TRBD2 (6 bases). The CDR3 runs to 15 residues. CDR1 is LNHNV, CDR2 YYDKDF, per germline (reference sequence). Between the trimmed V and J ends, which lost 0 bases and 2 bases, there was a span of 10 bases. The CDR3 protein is CATSRDPSAQETQYF. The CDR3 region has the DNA TGTGCCACCAGCAGAGACCCTAGCGCTCAAGAGACCCAGTACTTC.

The DNA of the CDR3 is TGCAGTGCTAGTCCCCCCCGGGGCATGGGCAAAAACATTCAGTACTTC. Translating gives CSASPPRGMGKNIQYF. This chain connects TRBV20-1 to TRBJ2-4; D is possibly TRBD1 or TRBD2 (5 bases each). V gave up 3 bases and J gave up 3 bases, with 18 bases separating them. The CDR3 runs to 16 residues. CDR1 and CDR2 (germline): DFQATT, SNEGSKA (reference sequence).

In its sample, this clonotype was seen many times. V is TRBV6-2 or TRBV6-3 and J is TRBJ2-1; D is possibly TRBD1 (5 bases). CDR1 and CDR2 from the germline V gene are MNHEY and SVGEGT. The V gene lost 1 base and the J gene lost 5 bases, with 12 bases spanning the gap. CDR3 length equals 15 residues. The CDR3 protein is CASSYLTVRNNEQFF. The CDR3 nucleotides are TGTGCCAGCAGTTACTTGACAGTGCGGAACAATGAGCAGTTCTTC.

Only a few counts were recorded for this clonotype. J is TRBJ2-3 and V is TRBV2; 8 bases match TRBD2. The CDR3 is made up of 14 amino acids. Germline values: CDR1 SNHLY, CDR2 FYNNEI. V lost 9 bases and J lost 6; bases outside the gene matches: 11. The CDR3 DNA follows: TGTGCCAGTCGGACTAGCCGAGCAACTGATACGCAGTATTTT. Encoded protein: CASRTSRATDTQYF. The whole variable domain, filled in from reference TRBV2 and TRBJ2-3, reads EPEVTQTPSHQVTQMGQEVILRCVPISNHLYFYWYRQILGQKVEFLVSFYNNEISEKSEIFDDQFSVERPDGSNFTLKIRSTKLEDSAMYFCASRTSRATDTQYFGPGTRLTVL.

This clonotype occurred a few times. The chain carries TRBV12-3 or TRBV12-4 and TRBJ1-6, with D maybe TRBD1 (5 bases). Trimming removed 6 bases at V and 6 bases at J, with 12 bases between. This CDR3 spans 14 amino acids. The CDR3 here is CASSRQWFNSPLHF. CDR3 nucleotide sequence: TGTGCCAGCAGCAGACAGTGGTTTAATTCACCCCTCCACTTT.

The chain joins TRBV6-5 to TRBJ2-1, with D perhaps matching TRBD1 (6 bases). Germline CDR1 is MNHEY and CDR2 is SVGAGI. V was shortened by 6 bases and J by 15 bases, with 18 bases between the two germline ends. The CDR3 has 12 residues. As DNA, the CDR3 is TGTGCCAGCAGGGGAACAGGGCCAGGGTGGTTCTTC. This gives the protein CASRGTGPGWFF.

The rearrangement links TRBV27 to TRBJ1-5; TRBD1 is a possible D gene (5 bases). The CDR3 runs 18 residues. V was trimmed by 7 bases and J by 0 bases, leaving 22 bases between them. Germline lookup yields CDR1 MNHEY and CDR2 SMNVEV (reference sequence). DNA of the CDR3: TGTGCCAGCAACATTAGGGGAAGGCAGAGCTATAGCAATCAGCCCCAGCATTTT. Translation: CASNIRGRQSYSNQPQHF.

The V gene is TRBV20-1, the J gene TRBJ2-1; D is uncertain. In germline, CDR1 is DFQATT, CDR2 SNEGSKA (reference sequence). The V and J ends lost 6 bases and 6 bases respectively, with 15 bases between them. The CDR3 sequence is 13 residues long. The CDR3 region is CSAGPALLNEQFF. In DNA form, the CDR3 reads TGCAGTGCCGGTCCCGCTCTTCTCAATGAGCAGTTCTTC.

CDR3 coding DNA: TGTGCCAGCAGCTTCCCAGGAGCAGTATATGGCTACACCTTC. Amino acids: CASSFPGAVYGYTF. The V gene is TRBV5-6, the J gene TRBJ1-2; no clear D gene. The germline V gene has CDR1 SGHDT and CDR2 YYEEEE. The V and J ends lost 2 bases and 5 bases respectively, with 13 bases between them. The CDR3 runs 14 residues. Supplemented by reference TRBV5-6 and TRBJ1-2, the full variable domain reads DAGVTQSPTHLIKTRGQQVTLRCSPKSGHDTVSWYQQALGQGPQFIFQYYEEEERQRGNFPDRFSGHQFPNYSSELNVNALLLGDSALYLCASSFPGAVYGYTFGSGTRLTVV.

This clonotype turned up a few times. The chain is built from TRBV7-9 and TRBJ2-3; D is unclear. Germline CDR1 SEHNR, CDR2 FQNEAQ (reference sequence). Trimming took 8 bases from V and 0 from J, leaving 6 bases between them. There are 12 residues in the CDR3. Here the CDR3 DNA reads TGTGCCAGCTTTTCGAGCACAGATACGCAGTATTTT. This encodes CASFSSTDTQYF.

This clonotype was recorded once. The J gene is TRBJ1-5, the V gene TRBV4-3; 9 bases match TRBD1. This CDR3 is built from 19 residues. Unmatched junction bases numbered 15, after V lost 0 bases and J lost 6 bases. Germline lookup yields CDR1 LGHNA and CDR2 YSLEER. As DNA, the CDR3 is TGCGCCAGCAGCCAAGATGCTGTCGGGACAGGGTCTCTCTCTCAGCCCCAGCATTTT. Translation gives CASSQDAVGTGSLSQPQHF.

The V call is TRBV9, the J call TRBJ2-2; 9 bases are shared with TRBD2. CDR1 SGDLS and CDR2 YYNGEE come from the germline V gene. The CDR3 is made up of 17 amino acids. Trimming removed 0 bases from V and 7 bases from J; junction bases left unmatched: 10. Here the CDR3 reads CASSVAGLAGLDGELFF. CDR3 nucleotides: TGTGCCAGCAGCGTAGCTGGGCTAGCGGGGTTGGACGGGGAGCTGTTTTTT.

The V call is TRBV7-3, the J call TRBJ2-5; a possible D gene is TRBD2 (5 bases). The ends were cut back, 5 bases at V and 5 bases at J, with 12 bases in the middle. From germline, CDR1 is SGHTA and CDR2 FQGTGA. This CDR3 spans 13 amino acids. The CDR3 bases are TGTGCCAGCAGCCCCGGTTGGAGGGAGACCCAGTACTTC. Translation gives CASSPGWRETQYF.

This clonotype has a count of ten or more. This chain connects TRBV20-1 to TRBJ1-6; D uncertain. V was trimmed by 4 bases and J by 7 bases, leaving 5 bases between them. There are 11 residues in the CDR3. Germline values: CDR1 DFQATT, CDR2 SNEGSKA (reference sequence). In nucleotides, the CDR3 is TGCAGTGCTAAAGGAAATTCACCCCTCCACTTT. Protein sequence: CSAKGNSPLHF.

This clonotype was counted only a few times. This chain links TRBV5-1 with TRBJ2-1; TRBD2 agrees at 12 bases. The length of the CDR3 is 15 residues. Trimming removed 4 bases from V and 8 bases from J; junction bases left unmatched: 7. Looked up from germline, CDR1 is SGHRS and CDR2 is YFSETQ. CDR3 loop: CASSPSGRARDEQFF. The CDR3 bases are TGCGCCAGCAGCCCTAGCGGGAGGGCCCGGGATGAGCAGTTCTTC. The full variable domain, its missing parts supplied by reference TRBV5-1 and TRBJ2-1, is KAGVTQTPRYLIKTRGQQVTLSCSPISGHRSVSWYQQTPGQGLQFLFEYFSETQRNKGNFPGRFSGRQFSNSRSEMNVSTLELGDSALYLCASSPSGRARDEQFFGPGTRLTVL.

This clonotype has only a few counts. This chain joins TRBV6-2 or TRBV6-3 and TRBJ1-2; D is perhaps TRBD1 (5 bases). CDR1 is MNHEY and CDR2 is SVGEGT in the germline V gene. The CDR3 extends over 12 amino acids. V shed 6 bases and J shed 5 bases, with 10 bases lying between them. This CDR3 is CASSRREYGYTF. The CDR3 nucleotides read TGTGCCAGCAGCCGCAGGGAGTATGGCTACACCTTC.